In its sample, the clone carrying this T cell receptor beta chain was seen a few times. Its target is unknown. The study ran its PCR with 60 Vbeta and 13 Jbeta primers. The method was immunoSEQ multiplex PCR; TCRdb's version includes in-frame clones alone and lacks a portion of them. The data hold about 200,000 clones, with around 86% observed a single time. This entry comes from a study of cytomegalovirus exposure and HLA in healthy donors. Study information: Assignment to the Caucasian-associated ancestry cluster applied to roughly 80% of the approximately 400 genotyped donors.

Overall study results and limits: Later work showed greater clonal expansion in HLA-associated TCR beta chains than in equally common others. A later analysis by the authors found several of the most significant clusters apparently linked to common viral pathogens. Investigators reported under 200 TCR beta chains as tied to cytomegalovirus.

The germline gives CDR1 SGHTA, CDR2 FQGNSA. This CDR3 has 12 amino acids. The V and J ends lost 5 bases and 7 bases respectively, with 8 bases between them. The sequenced material came from PBMCs. The chain combines TRBV7-2 with TRBJ2-2, with D hard to call. This TCR was recovered from a woman aged 40-49 years in good health and CMV-seronegative. The CDR3 coding sequence is TGTGCCAGCAGCAGAGGTAGCGGGGAGCTGTTTTTT. Its translation is CASSRGSGELFF. The full variable domain, its missing parts supplied by reference TRBV7-2 and TRBJ2-2, is GAGVSQSPSNKVTEKGKDVELRCDPISGHTALYWYRQSLGQGLEFLIYFQGNSAPDKSGLPSDRFSAERTGGSVSTLTIQRTQQEDSAVYLCASSRGSGELFFGEGSRLTVL.